The rows below give T cell receptor beta chains drawn from one sample of a study of blood T cell repertoires in COVID-19. The method was immunoSEQ multiplex PCR; TCRdb's version includes in-frame clones alone and lacks a portion of them. The sample holds around 220,000 clones, about nine tenths seen once. The sequenced material came from peripheral blood. These receptors originate from a woman between 45 and 60 years old with acute or convalescent COVID-19. Each CDR3 is given with its conserved first and last residue. A D gene is named only where the DNA matches it firmly. Not every row has a clone size; where given, it reads once, few, many or a size class.

d_call	v_call	clone_size	j_call	cdr3_nt	cdr3_aa
.	TRBV9	.	TRBJ2-5	TGTGCCAGCAGCGAGCCCCCAGGGACCCAGTACTTC	CASSEPPGTQYF
TRBD2	TRBV11-3	.	TRBJ2-1	TGTGCCAGCAGCTTAGGGGAGGGGTGGGTAAATGAGCAGTTCTTC	CASSLGEGWVNEQFF
.	TRBV6-6	.	TRBJ1-2	TGTGCCAGCAGTTACTCGGAGAACTATGGCTACACCTTC	CASSYSENYGYTF
TRBD1	TRBV18	.	TRBJ1-4	TGTGCCAGCTCACCTCAACAGGGGACCAATGAAAAACTGTTTTTT	CASSPQQGTNEKLFF
.	TRBV11-2	.	TRBJ2-1	TGTGCCAGCAGCTTAGATGGGCAGTACAATGAGCAGTTCTTC	CASSLDGQYNEQFF
TRBD1	TRBV2	.	TRBJ2-5	TGTGCCAGCAGCCAGGACAGGGTGGACGAGACCCAGTACTTC	CASSQDRVDETQYF
TRBD1	TRBV18	.	TRBJ2-3	TGTGCCAGCTCACCCGGACAGGGGTCTACAGATACGCAGTATTTT	CASSPGQGSTDTQYF
TRBD1	TRBV7-2	.	TRBJ1-5	TGTGCCAGCAGCCTTAGGACAGGGCCTCAGCCCCAGCATTTT	CASSLRTGPQPQHF
.	TRBV4-3	.	TRBJ2-3	TGCGCCAGCAGCCAAGTCTTGCGGGGGCTGACAGATACGCAGTATTTT	CASSQVLRGLTDTQYF
.	TRBV19	few	TRBJ1-1	TGTGCCAGTAGTGACTATGACAATAAGGACACTGAAGCTTTCTTT	CASSDYDNKDTEAFF
.	TRBV24-1	.	TRBJ1-2	TGTGCCACCAGTGAGCCTACAGAGAATTATGGCTACACCTTC	CATSEPTENYGYTF
TRBD1	TRBV6-5	.	TRBJ1-2	TGTGCCAGCAGCCGGGACAGACTCAACTATGGCTACACCTTC	CASSRDRLNYGYTF
.	TRBV21-1	.	TRBJ2-7	TGTGCCAGCAGCAAAACGCGGACAGGGAGGCTAGCGGGAGGTGAGCAGTACTTC	CASSKTRTGRLAGGEQYF
.	TRBV7-9	few	TRBJ1-2	TGTGCCAGCAGCCCGTCACAGTCTGGCTACACCTTC	CASSPSQSGYTF
TRBD1	TRBV9	.	TRBJ1-4	TGTGCCAGCGCCAGGGCAGGGGGGAATGAAAAACTGTTTTTT	CASARAGGNEKLFF
TRBD1	TRBV19	.	TRBJ2-7	TGTGCCAGTATGTGGGACAGGCCTCCCTACGAGCAGTACTTC	CASMWDRPPYEQYF
.	TRBV30	.	TRBJ2-3	TGTGCCTGGAGTCCGAACTCAATAACAGGGTCGAGGCAGTATTTT	CAWSPNSITGSRQYF
TRBD2	TRBV5-6	.	TRBJ2-5	TGTGCCAGCAGCTCTCCCGGGACTAGCCTCCGGGACGGAGAGACCCAGTACTTC	CASSSPGTSLRDGETQYF
.	TRBV29-1	.	TRBJ1-2	TGCAGCGTTGAGGTCGGGAACGAAGGAGGCTACACCTTC	CSVEVGNEGGYTF
TRBD1	TRBV10-3	.	TRBJ1-1	TGTGCCATCAGCCGGACAGGGAATCAGAACACTGAAGCTTTCTTT	CAISRTGNQNTEAFF
TRBD1	TRBV29-1	.	TRBJ2-7	TGCAGCGTGAGCCAGGGGGTCGAGCAGTACTTC	CSVSQGVEQYF
TRBD1	TRBV5-1	.	TRBJ2-5	TGCGCCAGCAGCCTTAGACGACAGGGGAAAGAGACCCAGTACTTC	CASSLRRQGKETQYF
.	TRBV5-1	.	TRBJ1-1	TGCGCCAGCAGCTTATTACAGGGCCAGAACACTGAAGCTTTCTTT	CASSLLQGQNTEAFF
.	TRBV5-3	.	TRBJ2-2	TGTGCCAGAAGCTTTCTGATGACAGGGAACACCGGGGAGCTGTTTTTT	CARSFLMTGNTGELFF
.	TRBV15	.	TRBJ2-1	TGTGCCACCAGCAGGGCATTGACAGATTACAATGAGCAGTTCTTC	CATSRALTDYNEQFF
TRBD2	TRBV5-1	.	TRBJ2-1	TGCGCCAGCAGCTTATTGGCGGGGGGGAATGAGCAGTTCTTC	CASSLLAGGNEQFF
TRBD1	TRBV6-2/TRBV6-3	.	TRBJ2-7	TGTGCCAGCAGTTACGAAACAGGGGGCTTCGAGCAGTACTTC	CASSYETGGFEQYF
TRBD2	TRBV19	.	TRBJ2-3	TGTGCCAGTAGCGGGGTCGCTAGCGGGAGGACAGATACGCAGTATTTT	CASSGVASGRTDTQYF
TRBD1	TRBV30	.	TRBJ1-1	TGTGCCTGGAGTTTGGGCGGGACAGCCATGAACACTGAAGCTTTCTTT	CAWSLGGTAMNTEAFF
.	TRBV30	.	TRBJ1-2	TGTGCCTGGAGTGTTTCCAGATTCTATGGCTACACCTTC	CAWSVSRFYGYTF
TRBD1	TRBV19	.	TRBJ1-6	TGTGCCAGTAGTATACTCACAGGGGGTTCACCCCTCCACTTT	CASSILTGGSPLHF
TRBD1	TRBV6-1	few	TRBJ2-3	TGTGCCAGCAGTGAAACACAGGGGGGCACAGATACGCAGTATTTT	CASSETQGGTDTQYF
.	TRBV5-1	once	TRBJ1-2	TGCGCCAGCAGCTTGGCACAGGAGCCCGATGGCTACACCTTC	CASSLAQEPDGYTF
.	TRBV24-1	.	TRBJ2-1	TGTGCCACCAGTGACCCTTACAATGAGCAGTTCTTC	CATSDPYNEQFF
.	TRBV11-3	.	TRBJ2-1	TGTGCCAGCAGCTCCGGACACCTCTCCTACAATGAGCAGTTCTTC	CASSSGHLSYNEQFF
.	TRBV21-1	.	TRBJ2-1	TGTGCCAGCAGCAAAGGAATGGTAAGGGGATTCTCCTACAATGAGCAGTTCTTC	CASSKGMVRGFSYNEQFF
.	TRBV21-1	.	TRBJ2-2	TGTGCCACAGGAAATGTGGGCAGGGGGGACACCGGGGAGCTGTTTTTT	CATGNVGRGDTGELFF
.	TRBV5-1	.	TRBJ2-3	TGCGCCAGCAGCTTGGACAGTTTAACAGATACGCAGTATTTT	CASSLDSLTDTQYF